The 22 T cell receptor beta chains below all came from one sample that was sequenced in a study of CD8+ T cells in alopecia areata. The treatment was: oral pan-JAK inhibitor, 5-10 mg twice daily. Investigators isolated RNA and reverse transcribed it into cDNA to act as the sequencing template. Sequencing used immunoSEQ multiplex PCR; TCRdb keeps in-frame clones, though not all of them. The data show over 95,000 clones, around 54% seen once. Material: CD4+ T cells sorted from blood, obtained at week 24, from a patient treated with tofacitinib. The receptors originated from a human donor with alopecia areata.

To note about this clone: The sample has other DNA sequences that encode this CDR3 too. The genes are TRBV7-2 and TRBJ1-2, with 9 bases that match TRBD1. J gave up 4 bases and V 1 base, and 1 base lay outside the gene matches. CDR3 length equals 14 residues. Per the germline V gene, CDR1 is SGHTA and CDR2 is FQGNSA. CDR3 DNA sequence: TGTGCCAGCAGCTTAGGGGGACAGGGCTATGGCTACACCTTC. It yields the protein CASSLGGQGYGYTF.

There are a few counts of this clone. The chain carries TRBV2 and TRBJ2-4; D remains unclear. The germline V and J ends were trimmed by 9 bases and 0 bases, with 15 bases remaining between them. The CDR3 spans 15 residues. CDR1 is SNHLY and CDR2 is FYNNEI in the germline V gene. This CDR3 reads CASTNPLRAKNIQYF. The CDR3 bases are TGTGCCAGTACAAATCCCCTCCGAGCCAAAAACATTCAGTACTTC. The complete variable domain, with remaining parts taken from reference TRBV2 and TRBJ2-4, reads EPEVTQTPSHQVTQMGQEVILRCVPISNHLYFYWYRQILGQKVEFLVSFYNNEISEKSEIFDDQFSVERPDGSNFTLKIRSTKLEDSAMYFCASTNPLRAKNIQYFGAGTRLSVL.

The rearrangement uses TRBV10-2 and TRBJ2-3; D might be TRBD1 or TRBD2, each matching 5 bases. Germline-derived CDR1 and CDR2 are WSHSY and SAAADI. The CDR3 length is 14 residues. Trimming removed 7 bases at V and 4 bases at J, with 15 bases between. CDR3 bases: TGCGCCAGCAAAAGTTCAGAGGGGCCAGATACGCAGTATTTT. Amino acids: CASKSSEGPDTQYF.

V and J are TRBV7-2 and TRBJ2-1, with TRBD2 matching 8 bases. The CDR3 is 16 residues long. With V trimmed by 5 bases and J by 3 bases, 9 bases remained unmatched. Germline CDR1 is SGHTA and CDR2 is FQGNSA. CDR3 nucleotides: TGTGCCAGCAGCCCCCTAGCGGGCGAAGACTACAATGAGCAGTTCTTC. It is translated as CASSPLAGEDYNEQFF.

The chain employs TRBV20-1 and TRBJ1-1; no definite D call. CDR1 DFQATT and CDR2 SNEGSKA come from the germline V gene (reference sequence). This CDR3 is 11 amino acids long. With 2 bases removed from V and 3 bases from J, the gap between germline ends came to 4 bases. CDR3 nucleotides: TGCAGTGCTAGACCCTACACTGAAGCTTTCTTT. It is translated as CSARPYTEAFF.

This sequence joins TRBV5-6 and TRBJ2-5, with TRBD2 matching 8 bases. CDR3 length: 15 amino acids. The V gene's germline CDR1 is SGHDT and CDR2 YYEEEE. V lost 4 bases, J lost 4 bases, and 9 bases stayed unmatched. The CDR3 here is CASSSLSGVVETQYF. CDR3 coding DNA: TGTGCCAGCAGCAGCCTTAGCGGGGTAGTAGAGACCCAGTACTTC.

V usage is TRBV15 and J usage is TRBJ2-5, with a tentative D call TRBD1 (6 bases). Trimming cost V 2 bases and J 3 bases, with 13 bases left between them. This CDR3 is 15 amino acids long. Germline V gives CDR1 LNHNV, CDR2 YYDKDF (reference sequence). CDR3 nucleotide sequence: TGTGCCACCAGCAGATGGAGGCAGGGGAAAGAGACCCAGTACTTC. This codes for CATSRWRQGKETQYF.

V is TRBV5-1 and J is TRBJ2-1, with D possibly TRBD2 on 5 matching bases. The germline gives CDR1 SGHRS, CDR2 YFSETQ. This CDR3 is built from 15 residues. The V end was cut by 0 bases, the J end by 0 bases, with 7 bases between. The CDR3 sequence is CASSLGGSSYNEQFF. For the CDR3, the DNA is TGCGCCAGCAGCTTGGGAGGGAGCTCCTACAATGAGCAGTTCTTC.

This clone was seen more than once but under ten times. The rearrangement links TRBV7-9 to TRBJ2-2; no firm D call. Germline-derived CDR1 and CDR2 are SEHNR and FQNEAQ (reference sequence). With 2 bases removed from V and 1 base from J, the gap between germline ends came to 5 bases. The CDR3 extends over 14 amino acids. The chain's CDR3 is CASSLYENTGELFF. DNA of the CDR3: TGTGCCAGCAGCTTATATGAGAACACCGGGGAGCTGTTTTTT.

The rearrangement links TRBV30 to TRBJ2-2, with unresolved D. Trimming took off 3 bases at V and 0 bases at J, with 14 bases between the two ends. This CDR3 is built from 16 residues. Germline lookup yields CDR1 GTSNPN and CDR2 SVGIG (reference sequence). DNA of the CDR3: TGTGCCTGGAGCTCGAGTGTGACCTCGAACACCGGGGAGCTGTTTTTT. Its protein is CAWSSSVTSNTGELFF.

The rearrangement joins TRBV7-8 to TRBJ1-1, with 9 bases that match TRBD1. CDR3 size: 14 residues. J was trimmed by 4 bases and V by 4 bases; bases with no gene match: 4. The germline V gene encodes CDR1 SGHVS and CDR2 FQNEAQ. The CDR3 here is CASSWDRATTEAFF. In nucleotides, the CDR3 is TGTGCCAGCAGCTGGGACAGGGCTACCACTGAAGCTTTCTTT.

The V and J genes are TRBV4-2 and TRBJ2-3, with TRBD2 identical over 13 bases. Germline V CDR1 and CDR2: LGHNA, YNFKEQ. Trimming cost V 3 bases and J 2 bases; bases outside gene matches: 8. The CDR3 consists of 18 residues. CDR3 DNA sequence: TGTGCCAGCAGCCACGCGAGAGGGACTAGCGGGAACACAGATACGCAGTATTTT. This sequence encodes CASSHARGTSGNTDTQYF.

This chain connects TRBV7-2 to TRBJ1-2; a weak D match, TRBD1 (5 bases). CDR3 size: 15 residues. In germline, CDR1 is SGHTA, CDR2 FQGNSA. The V and J ends lost 1 base and 6 bases respectively, with 15 bases between them. CDR3 nucleotides: TGTGCCAGCAGCTTAGACAGGCAGGGATTTGATGGCTACACCTTC. This sequence encodes CASSLDRQGFDGYTF.

The chain uses TRBV5-6 and TRBJ2-2; tentatively, D is TRBD1 (6 bases). The CDR3 runs 15 residues. V lost 2 bases and J lost 0, with 8 bases in between. CDR1 and CDR2 from the germline V gene are SGHDT and YYEEEE. CDR3 coding DNA: TGTGCCAGCAGCTTAAAGGGGGCGAACACCGGGGAGCTGTTTTTT. This translates into CASSLKGANTGELFF. The full variable domain, with the rest looked up from reference TRBV5-6 and TRBJ2-2, is DAGVTQSPTHLIKTRGQQVTLRCSPKSGHDTVSWYQQALGQGPQFIFQYYEEEERQRGNFPDRFSGHQFPNYSSELNVNALLLGDSALYLCASSLKGANTGELFFGEGSRLTVL.

The gene calls are TRBV6-5 and TRBJ2-5, with 9 bases identical to TRBD1. The CDR3 runs to 15 residues. The germline V gene encodes CDR1 MNHEY and CDR2 SVGAGI. J lost 5 bases, V lost 9 bases, and 13 bases had no gene match. The CDR3 nucleotides are TGTGCCAGTTCCCACTCCCACAGGGGGCGGGAGACCCAGTACTTC. This sequence encodes CASSHSHRGRETQYF.

This CDR3 is CASSQGSGDETQYF. Here the CDR3 DNA reads TGTGCCAGCAGCCAGGGAAGCGGGGATGAGACCCAGTACTTC. The chain joins TRBV4-2 to TRBJ2-5; 7 bases are a match to TRBD2. The ends lost 3 bases at V and 5 bases at J; junction bases unmatched: 6. The germline V gene encodes CDR1 LGHNA and CDR2 YNFKEQ. This CDR3 is 14 amino acids long.

The rearrangement links TRBV10-3 to TRBJ2-7; the match to TRBD1 covers 9 bases. With V trimmed by 11 bases and J by 5 bases, 10 bases remained unmatched. The CDR3 is 13 amino acids. Germline V gene sequence: CDR1 ENHRY, CDR2 SYGVKD. This CDR3 is CASLGQGLDEQYF. The CDR3 nucleotides read TGTGCCTCTCTTGGACAGGGGCTCGACGAGCAGTACTTC.

This clone showed up just a few times. Its ends do not fully match the called genes, so a read error is possible. The chain recombines TRBV5-1 with TRBJ2-7, with TRBD2 matching 9 bases. Per germline, CDR1 SGHRS and CDR2 YFSETQ. The CDR3 contains 13 residues. CDR3 coding DNA: TGCGCCAGCAGCCCGAGCGGGGGGTACGGGCAGTACTTC. Translation gives CASSPSGGYGQYF.

The rearrangement joins TRBV30 to TRBJ1-2; 9 bases line up with TRBD1. This CDR3 has 11 amino acids. CDR1 GTSNPN and CDR2 SVGIG come from the germline V gene (reference sequence). V shed 3 bases, J shed 7 bases, and the junction held 0 bases outside the gene matches. CDR3 sequence: CAWRTGGGYTF. The DNA of the CDR3 is TGTGCCTGGAGGACAGGGGGTGGCTACACCTTC. Filled out from reference TRBV30 and TRBJ1-2, the complete variable domain reads SQTIHQWPATLVQPVGSPLSLECTVEGTSNPNLYWYRQAAGRGLQLLFYSVGIGQISSEVPQNLSASRPQDRQFILSSKKLLLSDSGFYLCAWRTGGGYTFGSGTRLTVV.

The chain carries TRBV30 and TRBJ2-6, with a weak D call TRBD2 (7 bases). Germline V gives CDR1 GTSNPN, CDR2 SVGIG (reference sequence). This CDR3 has 15 residues. V lost 2 bases and J 2 bases, leaving 10 bases between the germline ends. The DNA of the CDR3 is TGTGCCTGGAGTCTGGGGGGGCCTGGGGCCAACGTCCTGACTTTC. Translating gives CAWSLGGPGANVLTF.

This clone occurred a few times. The V gene is TRBV29-1, the J gene TRBJ2-1; a possible D gene is TRBD1 (5 bases). Germline V gives CDR1 SQVTM, CDR2 ANQGSEA. This CDR3 has 16 amino acids. The CDR3 nucleotides are TGCAGTTTGACGGATGGGGCGGCAAGCTCCTACAATGAGCAGTTCTTC. It is translated as CSLTDGAASSYNEQFF.

The chain links TRBV30 to TRBJ1-5; D unclear. Germline values: CDR1 GTSNPN, CDR2 SVGIG (reference sequence). V was shortened by 0 bases and J by 1 base, with 4 bases between the two germline ends. The CDR3 is made up of 13 amino acids. CDR3 in amino acids: CAWSVESNQPQHF. For the CDR3, the DNA is TGTGCCTGGAGTGTGGAGAGCAATCAGCCCCAGCATTTT. The variable domain in full, with the rest retrieved from reference TRBV30 and TRBJ1-5, is SQTIHQWPATLVQPVGSPLSLECTVEGTSNPNLYWYRQAAGRGLQLLFYSVGIGQISSEVPQNLSASRPQDRQFILSSKKLLLSDSGFYLCAWSVESNQPQHFGDGTRLSIL.